The TCR beta chain under discussion was sequenced for a study of radiotherapy plus CTLA-4 blockade in lung cancer. For the study at large: Objective response rate was 15% to 20%; disease control rate, approximately 30%.

Using immunoSEQ multiplex PCR, the repertoire was profiled, and TCRdb retains in-frame clones only, with some absent. The sample contains roughly 120,000 clones, 65% to 85% of which appear only once. This clone was seen once. The TCR comes from a human donor with non-small cell lung cancer who had a partial response to radiotherapy plus ipilimumab. The starting material was peripheral blood, obtained from a patient treated with radiotherapy plus ipilimumab.

The CDR3 DNA sequence: TGTGCCAGCAGCCCGATCGGTTTAAGGAACACTGAAGCTTTCTTT. Amino acid sequence: CASSPIGLRNTEAFF. The V call is TRBV28, the J call TRBJ1-1; D ambiguous. Germline V CDR1 and CDR2: MDHEN, SYDVKM. This CDR3 contains 15 residues. V was shortened by 6 bases and J by 1 base, with 15 bases between the two germline ends.